This TCR beta chain was captured in a study of T cells in Graves' hyperthyroidism and ophthalmopathy (dated by TCRdb to between 2018 and 2020). In terms of the full investigation: Peripheral blood samples were taken at the time of initial diagnosis, prior to any treatment. To identify distinguishing TCR V-J signatures, a discovery cohort of some 100 patients was used, comprising 43 with Graves' ophthalmopathy and 55 to 65 with stable Graves' hyperthyroidism. An independent validation cohort of 18 to 20 hyperthyroidism patients and about 16 patients who later progressed to ophthalmopathy tested prospective prediction of ophthalmopathy. The roughly 91 discovery patients were randomly divided into training and test sets at a 7:3 ratio. Thyroid tissue and blood T-cell repertoires from about six Graves' hyperthyroidism patients were also compared in the study. After sampling, hyperthyroidism patients received methimazole starting at 30 mg daily, and ophthalmopathy patients received high-dose intravenous methylprednisolone. The paper reports TCR Vbeta CDR3 sequencing of some 140 peripheral blood samples: 40 to 45 ophthalmopathy, about 75 hyperthyroidism and around 17 progressor patients.

Summary of the overall study and its limitations: In cross-validation, a model built on a 13 V-J signature told ophthalmopathy apart from stable hyperthyroidism with 85% to 90% sensitivity and around 83% specificity, and in testing the same model reached 80%/75%. Most expanded thyroid clonotypes (frequency above 0.001) were also detected in blood, suggesting blood repertoires may reflect thyroid immune responses. No statistical method was used to fix the sample size in advance, and group allocation was not hidden from the investigators. In validation, progression to ophthalmopathy was predicted by the model with around 70% sensitivity and 72.22% specificity, a median of around 6.5 months before onset.

Amplification of TCR beta CDR3 regions was carried out from RNA transcripts. The first round of RT-PCR for the TCR CDR3 was performed with the HTBI primer set and the Qiagen OneStep RT-PCR kit. The libraries were constructed in a second round of multiplex PCR and then size-selected and purified. Paired-end sequencing of the libraries was performed with 100 bp reads on an Illumina HiSeq2000. The study's processing was this. SOAPnuke was used to process the raw data, throwing out any read that contained adapters or uncalled bases, had a mean Phred below 15, or lacked an exact constant-primer or identifier match. High-quality paired reads were merged using COPE v1.2.5, and each unique nucleotide sequence was defined as a clonotype. MiTCR v1.1 was used to align clonotypes to the IMGT TRBV, TRBD and TRBJ reference segments. The analysis included only V-J combinations with a frequency above 0.0001, which together covered more than 98% of the repertoires. The TCS score was defined as F50 (clonal expansion) divided by E x V (chaos), with BLOSUM62-based TCRdist calculated between CDR3 peptides within each V-J. Welch's t-statistics and random forest reduced fewer than 600 V-J features to 13, which were used in a naive Bayes classifier (R e1071). The public reads were quality trimmed at Q25 with fastp and then assembled into clones with MiXCR by TCRdb, keeping productive beta chains. Duplicate CDR3 protein sequences are folded into a single record with the most common DNA and genes. The V and J calls, along with clone size, are taken from TCRdb and not from the paper's own processing. A total of fewer than 250,000 distinct CDR3 sequences appear in this sample, more than 20% of them only once. The ten most abundant clones make up under 40% of the sample.

Including the terminal cysteine and phenylalanine, the CDR3 comprises 17 residues. Left in the record is the CDR3 DNA by itself, 51 bases read in frame from the first base. The germline ends are 15 bases apart after V is trimmed by 0 bases and J by 4 bases. The germline V gene sets CDR1 to MGHRA and CDR2 to YSYEKL. A word on this clonotype: Its target antigen remains unknown. No much larger clone exists at a distance of one base, and base qualities are not known.

Moderately to severely active disease, a Clinical Activity Score of at least 3, a NOSPECS grade of at least 4, and a duration under 3 months were present in ophthalmopathy patients. Patients with uncontrolled infections, other autoimmune diseases, pregnancy or lactation were excluded. Diagnoses relied on clinical symptoms, serum thyroxine and TRAb, thyroid ultrasound and orbital computed tomography. PBMCs were separated from roughly 10 ml of fresh peripheral blood using Ficoll-Paque density gradient centrifugation. Total RNA was extracted with Trizol reagent, and quality was checked on an Agilent 2100 Bioanalyzer.

Sequenced material: blood. This clonotype was obtained from a woman aged 40 to 50 with Graves' ophthalmopathy. The chain links TRBV4-1 with TRBJ2-2, with TRBD1 tentatively as D gene (6 bases match). The sequenced DNA is TGCGCCAGCAGCCAAGACCGGACTCTACAGGGCACCGGGGAGCTGTTTTTT. The resulting protein is CASSQDRTLQGTGELFF.